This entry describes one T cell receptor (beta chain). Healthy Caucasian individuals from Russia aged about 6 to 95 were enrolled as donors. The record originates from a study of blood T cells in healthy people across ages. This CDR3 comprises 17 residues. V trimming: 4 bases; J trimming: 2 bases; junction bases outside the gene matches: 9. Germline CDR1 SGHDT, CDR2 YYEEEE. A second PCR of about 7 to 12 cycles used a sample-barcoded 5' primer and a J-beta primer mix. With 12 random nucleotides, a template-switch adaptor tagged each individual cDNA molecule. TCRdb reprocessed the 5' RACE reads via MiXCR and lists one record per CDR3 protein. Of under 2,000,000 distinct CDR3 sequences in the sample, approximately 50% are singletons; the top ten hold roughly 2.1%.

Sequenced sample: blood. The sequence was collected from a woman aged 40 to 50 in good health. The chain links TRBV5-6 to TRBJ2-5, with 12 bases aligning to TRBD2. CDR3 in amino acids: CASSPSPGTSGQETQYF. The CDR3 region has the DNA TGTGCCAGCAGCCCCTCACCCGGGACTAGCGGGCAAGAGACCCAGTACTTC.